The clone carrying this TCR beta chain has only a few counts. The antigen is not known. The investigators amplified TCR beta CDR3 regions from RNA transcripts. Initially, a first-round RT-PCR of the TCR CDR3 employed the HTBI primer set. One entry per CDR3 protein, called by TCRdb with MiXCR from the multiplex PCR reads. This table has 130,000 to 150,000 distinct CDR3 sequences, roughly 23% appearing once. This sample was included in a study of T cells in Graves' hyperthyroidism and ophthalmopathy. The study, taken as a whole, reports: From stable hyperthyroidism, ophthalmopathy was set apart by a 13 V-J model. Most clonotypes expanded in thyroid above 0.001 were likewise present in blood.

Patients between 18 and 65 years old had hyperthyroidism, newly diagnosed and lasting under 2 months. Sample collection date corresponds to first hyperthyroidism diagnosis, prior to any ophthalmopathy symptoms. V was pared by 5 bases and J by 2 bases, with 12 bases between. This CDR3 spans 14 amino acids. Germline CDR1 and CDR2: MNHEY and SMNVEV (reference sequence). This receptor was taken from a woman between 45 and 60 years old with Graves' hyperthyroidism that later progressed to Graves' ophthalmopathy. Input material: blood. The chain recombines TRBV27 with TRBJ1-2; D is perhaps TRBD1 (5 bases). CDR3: CASSPPGTNYGYTF. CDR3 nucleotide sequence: TGTGCCAGCAGTCCCCCGGGGACCAACTATGGCTACACCTTC.